This paragraph covers one TCR beta chain sequence. Its antigen remains unidentified. The sample holds no much larger clone one base away, and base qualities are not on file. The sample comes from a study of Tregs in tolerant kidney transplant recipients (dated by TCRdb to the late 2010s). As for the study more broadly: Related donors were used in the transplants with nonmyeloablative bone marrow transplantation, and mixed chimerism was transient in the human trials. The study used TCRbeta sequencing to identify donor-specific regulatory T cells before combined kidney and bone marrow transplantation, then tracked those cells after transplant. Broader findings and caveats from the paper: In tolerant patients, donor-specific Tregs expanded more than Tregs overall, which suggests antigen-driven rather than nonspecific expansion. Biological reproducibility was not examined directly, but technical replication error appeared to be minimal. For some patients, the PCR primers changed as time went on, which meant samples from those patients could not be compared with one another at the nucleotide level. Because only a small number of patients were included, the study had limitations, and the results will need to be validated in larger populations as well as under other immunosuppression protocols. Expanding Tregs with activated donor B cells appeared to identify the most biologically relevant and donor-specific TCRbeta repertoire.

The time point label corresponds to: blood sample drawn before combined kidney and bone marrow transplant. For bulk CFSE mixed lymphocyte reactions, CFSE-labeled recipient PBMCs were cocultured for roughly six days with irradiated donor PBMCs, after which the cells were stained for CD3/CD4/CD8 and FACS-sorted. Patients were a few combined kidney and bone marrow transplant recipients from the ITN036ST trial, and only these trial subjects had samples available. Healthy control blood was processed to PBMCs by Ficoll density gradient and cryopreserved, and patient PBMCs were collected before and after transplant. For TCRbeta CDR3 sequencing, genomic DNA from the sorted cells was extracted using the QIAGEN DNeasy Blood and Tissue Kit. High-throughput TCRbeta CDR3 sequencing was carried out commercially through immunoSEQ, with PCR amplification with bias correction and internal controls included. Processing in the source paper ran as follows. Unique productive TCRbeta sequences were defined by CDR3 nucleotide sequence where primers matched, otherwise by CDR3 amino acid sequence with Vbeta and Jbeta genes. A sequence was defined as donor-reactive if the sequence was expanded at least 5-fold in CFSE-low cells compared with unstimulated cells and had a frequency of at least 0.01% in CFSE-low cells. Jensen-Shannon divergence, calculated on the top 100 TCRbeta sequences ranked by frequency, was used to quantify repertoire divergence. When a sample had multiple sequencing runs, each run was corrected for sorting error separately and the runs were then pooled. Entries here come from immuneACCESS through TCRdb and include only in-frame sequences with V and J called. Some clones fail to appear in such tables; in the studies checked, an unresolved V gene covers under half of the shortfall, and the cause of the remainder is unknown. The DNA was the basis for D and trimming; V, J and clone size are from that table. The sample contains about 8,300 clones, roughly 34% of them found a single time. About 5.6% of the sample comes from the top ten.

CDR1 is given as MNHNS and CDR2 as SASEGT, both from the germline V gene. Including cysteine and phenylalanine, the CDR3 has 14 amino acids. Only the CDR3 portion is preserved as DNA: 42 bases, with reading frame beginning at the first base. This TCR derives from a human patient who received a combined kidney and bone marrow transplant. The chain links TRBV6-1 with TRBJ2-7; the best D guess is TRBD2, with 5 bases matching. This specimen consisted of CD8+ T cells from blood cultured with allogeneic cells, obtained before the transplant. The CDR3 region has the sequence CFFYKRKTAYEQYF. In nucleotide form, the sequence is TGTTTTTTTTACAAGCGGAAGACGGCATACGAGCAGTACTTC.